This paragraph reports one TCR beta chain. The entry originates in a study of blood T cell repertoires in COVID-19. On the study more broadly: COVID-19 samples from acute and convalescent phases originated in the United States, Italy and Spain.

The CDR3 loop spans 13 amino acids. V was shortened by 1 base and J by 6 bases, with 9 bases between the two germline ends. Germline CDR1 is SGHTA and CDR2 is FQGNSA. This table comes from immunoSEQ multiplex PCR, and its TCRdb copy is limited to in-frame clones, with some not included. The sample consists of 100,000 to 150,000 clones, around 89% of them appearing once. The TCR was taken from a man between 60 and 75 years old with COVID-19, enrolled during active disease. The V gene is TRBV7-2, the J gene TRBJ1-2, with D hard to call. Sequences were obtained from peripheral blood. The CDR3 region is CASSLVGGDGYTF. CDR3 DNA sequence: TGTGCCAGCAGCTTAGTCGGCGGAGATGGCTACACCTTC.